The 25 T cell receptor beta chains reported below all come from one sample, sequenced in a study of CD8 T cells in ankylosing spondylitis. Each CDR3 protein gets one entry after TCRdb re-called the 5' RACE reads with MiXCR. In the table there are 200,000 to 250,000 distinct CDR3 sequences, roughly 25% of which are singletons. Sequencing used blood, either unsorted or a sorted T cell fraction (not recorded which). The receptors originated from a male donor with ankylosing spondylitis or in good health (not recorded which).

This clonotype was seen more than once but under ten times. V and J are TRBV20-1 and TRBJ2-7, with 9 positions matching TRBD1. With V trimmed by 3 bases and J by 5 bases, 8 bases remained unmatched. The length of the CDR3 is 14 residues. Germline CDR1 and CDR2: DFQATT and SNEGSKA (reference sequence). The CDR3 region is CSASIPGQGDEQYF. CDR3 DNA: TGCAGTGCTAGTATACCGGGACAGGGCGACGAGCAGTACTTC.

Many counts were recorded for this clonotype. The CDR3 coding sequence is TGCGCCAGCAGCTTGGAGGCTAGCGGCAGGGGGGCAGATACGCAGTATTTT. Protein sequence: CASSLEASGRGADTQYF. The genes are TRBV5-1 and TRBJ2-3; tentatively, D is TRBD1 or TRBD2 (7 bases each). Germline V gene lookup returns CDR1 SGHRS and CDR2 YFSETQ. The germline V and J ends were trimmed by 0 bases and 4 bases, with 18 bases remaining between them. The CDR3 loop spans 17 amino acids.

This clonotype was recorded a few times. V and J are TRBV20-1 and TRBJ1-4; tentatively, D is TRBD1 (5 bases). The CDR3 length is 13 residues. Trimming left V 0 bases short and J 5 bases short, with 7 bases between. Germline CDR1 DFQATT, CDR2 SNEGSKA (reference sequence). CDR3 DNA: TGCAGTGCTAGAGATTGGGGCAATGAAAAACTGTTTTTT. Translation gives CSARDWGNEKLFF.

Remarks on this clonotype: A clone one base away is much larger, so this may be a read error. The chain employs TRBV29-1 and TRBJ1-5; the D is unclear. Germline V gene data show CDR1 as SQVTM and CDR2 as ANQGSEA. V shed 4 bases and J shed 0 bases, with 7 bases lying between them. The CDR3 is 13 residues long. The DNA for the CDR3 is TGCAGCGTTGGAAGGCATAGCAATCAGCCCCAGCATTTT. Residues: CSVGRHSNQPQHF. The whole variable domain, remainder taken from reference TRBV29-1 and TRBJ1-5, is SAVISQKPSRDICQRGTSLTIQCQVDSQVTMMFWYRQQPGQSLTLIATANQGSEATYESGFVIDKFPISRPNLTFSTLTVSNMSPEDSSIYLCSVGRHSNQPQHFGDGTRLSIL.

The gene calls are TRBV10-3 and TRBJ2-7, with TRBD1 matching over 10 bases. Trimming took 3 bases from V and 1 from J; bases not matched to a gene: 3. From germline, CDR1 is ENHRY and CDR2 SYGVKD. The CDR3 is made up of 15 amino acids. The CDR3 coding sequence is TGTGCCATCAGTGACGGGACAGGGGTATCCTACGAGCAGTACTTC. Translating gives CAISDGTGVSYEQYF.

Ten or more counts support this clonotype. The rearrangement links TRBV3-1 to TRBJ2-7; 7 bases are a match to TRBD2. V shed 4 bases and J 6 bases; nucleotides not matched to a gene: 0. The germline gives CDR1 LGHDT, CDR2 YNNKEL (reference sequence). This CDR3 comprises 11 residues. The CDR3 loop reads CASSRGGEQYF. CDR3 DNA: TGTGCCAGCAGCCGGGGGGGCGAGCAGTACTTC.

Ten or more counts support this clonotype. V gene TRBV6-2 or TRBV6-3 combines with J gene TRBJ2-7; D call uncertain. The CDR3 totals 14 residues. Germline values: CDR1 MNHEY, CDR2 SVGEGT. Deletions cut 3 bases from V and 6 bases from J, with 15 bases between. As DNA, the CDR3 is TGTGCCAGCAGTTATCGGGCAATTTTGGTCGAGCAGTACTTC. Translating it yields CASSYRAILVEQYF.

Ten or more counts support this clonotype. This chain uses TRBV12-3 or TRBV12-4 with TRBJ2-3, with D maybe TRBD2 (6 bases). The CDR3 runs 15 residues. Deletions cut 6 bases from V and 2 bases from J, with 15 bases between. The CDR3 nucleotides are TGTGCCAGCAGGCATGATAGCGGTTACACAGATACGCAGTATTTT. It encodes CASRHDSGYTDTQYF.

This clonotype was counted many times. The chain uses TRBV20-1 and TRBJ1-2; D is perhaps TRBD1 (6 bases). CDR3 length: 13 residues. Trimming removed 1 base from V and 7 bases from J, with 13 bases in between. Germline CDR1 is DFQATT and CDR2 is SNEGSKA (reference sequence). The CDR3 region has the DNA TGCAGTGCTAGAGTCGGGGGGGCTGTTGGCTACACCTTC. Residues: CSARVGGAVGYTF.

This chain joins TRBV7-2 and TRBJ2-3, with a weak D call TRBD2 (6 bases). Germline V gene sequence: CDR1 SGHTA, CDR2 FQGNSA. Trimming cost V 5 bases and J 6 bases, with 12 bases left between them. The CDR3 sequence is 13 residues long. The CDR3 DNA reads as TGTGCCAGCAGCGTCAGACGGGGGGATACGCAGTATTTT. As protein: CASSVRRGDTQYF.

At least ten counts were recorded for this clonotype. The chain carries TRBV4-2 and TRBJ1-2, with a weak D call TRBD1 (5 bases). The V gene's germline CDR1 is LGHNA and CDR2 YNFKEQ. The V end lost 0 bases, the J end lost 4 bases, and 6 bases lay between the germline ends. This CDR3 has 13 amino acids. CDR3 amino acids: CASSQEGGYGYTF. The CDR3 DNA sequence: TGTGCCAGCAGCCAAGAGGGGGGCTATGGCTACACCTTC.

V usage is TRBV9 and J usage is TRBJ2-3; 9 bases match TRBD2. The CDR3 covers 15 residues. V shed 3 bases and J 2 bases; nucleotides not matched to a gene: 4. Germline V gives CDR1 SGDLS, CDR2 YYNGEE. CDR3 sequence (DNA): TGTGCCAGCAGCGCTGAGCGGGGGGACACAGATACGCAGTATTTT. Protein sequence: CASSAERGDTDTQYF.

The chain carries TRBV20-1 and TRBJ2-5; TRBD2 matches at 13 bases. Germline assignment: CDR1 DFQATT and CDR2 SNEGSKA (reference sequence). With V trimmed by 3 bases and J by 4 bases, 5 bases remained unmatched. The CDR3 spans 15 residues. Here the CDR3 reads CSARKGLAGAETQYF. The CDR3 DNA reads TGCAGTGCTAGGAAAGGACTAGCGGGAGCAGAGACCCAGTACTTC.

V usage is TRBV20-1 and J usage is TRBJ2-3; maybe TRBD2 (6 bases). Germline assignment: CDR1 DFQATT and CDR2 SNEGSKA (reference sequence). This CDR3 is 15 amino acids long. V lost 2 bases and J lost 0, with 12 bases in between. The CDR3 bases are TGCAGTGCTAGAAAGGACTACCCTAGCACAGATACGCAGTATTTT. Amino acid sequence: CSARKDYPSTDTQYF.

Ten or more counts support this clonotype. The V call is TRBV20-1, the J call TRBJ2-1; the D is unclear. Trimming shortened V by 2 bases and J by 6 bases, and 11 bases separated the two germline ends. Germline lookup yields CDR1 DFQATT and CDR2 SNEGSKA (reference sequence). The CDR3 has 13 amino acids. CDR3 nucleotides: TGCAGTGCTAGATGGGTCGACGGCAATGAGCAGTTCTTC. It codes for CSARWVDGNEQFF.

This clonotype was counted a few times. This rearrangement joins TRBV20-1 to TRBJ1-5; possible D gene TRBD1, 6 bases. The V gene's germline CDR1 is DFQATT and CDR2 SNEGSKA (reference sequence). The CDR3 totals 13 residues. V lost 6 bases to trimming and J lost 3 bases, with 12 bases between them. The CDR3 DNA is TGCAGTGCCAAAAACAGGGACAATCAGCCCCAGCATTTT. This gives the protein CSAKNRDNQPQHF.

This clonotype has a count of ten or more. This chain links TRBV20-1 with TRBJ2-5; 8 bases line up with TRBD2. CDR3 size: 14 residues. Germline V gene sequence: CDR1 DFQATT, CDR2 SNEGSKA (reference sequence). J was trimmed by 5 bases and V by 3 bases; bases with no gene match: 8. CDR3 region: CSASLSGSVETQYF. In DNA form, the CDR3 reads TGCAGTGCTAGTCTAAGCGGGAGTGTTGAGACCCAGTACTTC.

This clonotype was found many times. The chain recombines TRBV28 with TRBJ2-1, with 9 nucleotides matching TRBD2. There are 14 residues in the CDR3. Looked up from germline, CDR1 is MDHEN and CDR2 is SYDVKM. The V and J ends lost 6 bases and 2 bases, in that order; junction bases with no gene match: 2. In nucleotides, the CDR3 is TGTGCCAGCAGCGTAGCGGGAGCCTACAATGAGCAGTTCTTC. This sequence encodes CASSVAGAYNEQFF.

This clonotype has more than one count but fewer than ten. The chain carries TRBV20-1 and TRBJ2-6; D tentatively reads TRBD1 or TRBD2 (6 bases each). Trimming removed 3 bases at V and 2 bases at J, with 14 bases between. Per the germline V gene, CDR1 is DFQATT and CDR2 is SNEGSKA (reference sequence). The CDR3 covers 16 residues. CDR3 loop: CSASSQGRTGANVLTF. DNA of the CDR3: TGCAGTGCTAGCAGTCAGGGGAGGACTGGGGCCAACGTCCTGACTTTC.

The rearrangement links TRBV30 to TRBJ1-3, with D hard to call. The CDR3 consists of 12 residues. V was cut by 2 bases and J by 2 bases, with 4 bases left in between. CDR1 GTSNPN and CDR2 SVGIG come from the germline V gene (reference sequence). CDR3 DNA: TGTGCCTGGAGTTTTACTGGAAACACCATATATTTT. Its translation: CAWSFTGNTIYF. The full variable domain, completed using reference TRBV30 and TRBJ1-3, is SQTIHQWPATLVQPVGSPLSLECTVEGTSNPNLYWYRQAAGRGLQLLFYSVGIGQISSEVPQNLSASRPQDRQFILSSKKLLLSDSGFYLCAWSFTGNTIYFGEGSWLTVV.

This chain joins TRBV12-3 or TRBV12-4 and TRBJ2-7; TRBD2 aligns across 13 bases. J was trimmed by 5 bases and V by 5 bases; bases with no gene match: 9. The CDR3 consists of 16 residues. Here the CDR3 reads CASSPGLAGVINEQYF. Written as DNA, the CDR3 is TGTGCCAGCAGTCCAGGACTAGCGGGAGTTATCAACGAGCAGTACTTC.

This clonotype was recorded at least ten times. The gene calls are TRBV29-1 and TRBJ2-3; TRBD2 matches at 7 bases. CDR1 and CDR2 from the germline V gene are SQVTM and ANQGSEA. The CDR3 runs to 14 residues. V gave up 3 bases and J gave up 4 bases; unmatched junction bases: 7. DNA of the CDR3: TGCAGCGTTGAGGGAGGGAGGGCCGCAGATACGCAGTATTTT. It is translated as CSVEGGRAADTQYF.

This clonotype was picked up many times. This chain uses TRBV24-1 with TRBJ2-3; 9 nucleotides agree with TRBD1. Per the germline V gene, CDR1 is KGHDR and CDR2 is SFDVKD. V lost 5 bases to trimming and J lost 0 bases; unmatched junction nucleotides: 2. The CDR3 has 15 amino acids. CDR3 protein: CATSGGQGSTDTQYF. Here the CDR3 DNA reads TGTGCCACCAGTGGCGGACAGGGGAGCACAGATACGCAGTATTTT.

With respect to this clonotype: This sequence may be a read error, since a much larger clone differs from it by one base. The chain employs TRBV29-1 and TRBJ2-2; possibly TRBD1 for D (6 bases). The CDR3 sequence is 15 residues long. The V gene's germline CDR1 is SQVTM and CDR2 ANQGSEA. The CDR3 nucleotides read TGCAGCGTTAGTAGGACAGCCGTCAACACCAGGGAGCTGTTTTTT. This encodes CSVSRTAVNTRELFF.

J is TRBJ1-5 and V is TRBV20-1, with D possibly being TRBD1 (5 bases). Trimming shortened V by 5 bases and J by 12 bases, and 23 bases separated the two germline ends. This CDR3 comprises 14 residues. CDR1 is DFQATT and CDR2 is SNEGSKA in the germline V gene (reference sequence). The CDR3 DNA sequence: TGCAGTGCTCTCATGCCGGCCAACCGGGACCTCCAGCATTTT. As protein: CSALMPANRDLQHF.